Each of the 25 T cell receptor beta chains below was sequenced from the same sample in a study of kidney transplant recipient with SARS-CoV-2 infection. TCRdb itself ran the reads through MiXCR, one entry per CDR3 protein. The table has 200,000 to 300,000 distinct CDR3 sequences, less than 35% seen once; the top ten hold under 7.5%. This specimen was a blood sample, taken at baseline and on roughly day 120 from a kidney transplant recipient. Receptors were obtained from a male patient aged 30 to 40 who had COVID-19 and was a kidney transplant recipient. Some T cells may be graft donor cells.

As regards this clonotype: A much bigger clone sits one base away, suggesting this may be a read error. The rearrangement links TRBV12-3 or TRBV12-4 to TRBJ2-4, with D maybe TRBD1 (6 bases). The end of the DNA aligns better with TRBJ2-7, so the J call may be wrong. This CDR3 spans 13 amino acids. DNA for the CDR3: TGTGCCAGCGGTTTAGGACAGCCCTACGAGCAGTACTTC. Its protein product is CASGLGQPYEQYF.

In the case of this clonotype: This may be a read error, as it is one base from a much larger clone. The CDR3 is CASIPPPVRKTYGYTF. DNA of the CDR3: TGCGCCAGCATCCCTCCACCGGTTCGAAAGACCTATGGCTACACCTTC. The gene calls are TRBV5-1 and TRBJ1-2; D gene ambiguous. The germline V gene encodes CDR1 SGHRS and CDR2 YFSETQ. The V gene lost 6 bases and the J gene lost 4 bases, with 22 bases spanning the gap. The CDR3 covers 16 residues.

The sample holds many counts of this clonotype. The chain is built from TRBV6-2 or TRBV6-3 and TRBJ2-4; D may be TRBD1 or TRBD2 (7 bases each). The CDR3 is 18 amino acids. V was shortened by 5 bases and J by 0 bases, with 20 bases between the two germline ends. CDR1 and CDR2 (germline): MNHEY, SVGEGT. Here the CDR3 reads CASSPAYRGGIAKNIQYF. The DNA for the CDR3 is TGTGCCAGCAGTCCGGCCTACAGGGGAGGGATAGCCAAAAACATTCAGTACTTC.

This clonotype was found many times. DNA of the CDR3: TGTGCCAGCTGTAAGGGCGTACCAGGAAAGACCTATGGCTACACCTTC. It encodes CASCKGVPGKTYGYTF. This rearrangement joins TRBV5-4 to TRBJ1-2, with D unclear. The V end was cut by 7 bases, the J end by 4 bases, with 23 bases between. This CDR3 is built from 16 residues. Germline V CDR1 and CDR2: SGHNT, YYREEE (reference sequence).

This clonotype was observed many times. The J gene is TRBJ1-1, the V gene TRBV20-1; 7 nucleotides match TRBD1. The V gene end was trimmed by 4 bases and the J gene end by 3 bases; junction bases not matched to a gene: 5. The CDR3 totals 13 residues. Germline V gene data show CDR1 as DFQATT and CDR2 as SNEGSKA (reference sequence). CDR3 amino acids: CSAIQGFDTEAFF. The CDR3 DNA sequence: TGCAGTGCTATACAGGGGTTTGACACTGAAGCTTTCTTT.

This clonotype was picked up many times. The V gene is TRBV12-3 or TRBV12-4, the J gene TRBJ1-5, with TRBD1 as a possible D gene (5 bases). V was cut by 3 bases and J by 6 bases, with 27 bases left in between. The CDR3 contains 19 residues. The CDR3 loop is CASSLWMAAGRGLAQPQHF. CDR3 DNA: TGTGCCAGCAGTTTGTGGATGGCGGCGGGGAGGGGTTTAGCTCAGCCCCAGCATTTT.

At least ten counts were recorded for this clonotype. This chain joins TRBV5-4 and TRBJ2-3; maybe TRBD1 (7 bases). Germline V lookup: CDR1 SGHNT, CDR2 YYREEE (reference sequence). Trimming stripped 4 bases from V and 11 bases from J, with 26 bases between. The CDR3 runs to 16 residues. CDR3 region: CASSLNPGGRVWMQYF. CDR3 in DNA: TGTGCCAGCAGCCTAAACCCAGGGGGGAGAGTGTGGATGCAGTATTTT.

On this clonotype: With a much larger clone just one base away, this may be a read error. The CDR3 nucleotides read TGTGCCACCAGTGCGACGTCAGGGAGTGACTACAATGAGCAGTTCTTC. Protein sequence: CATSATSGSDYNEQFF. The chain joins TRBV24-1 to TRBJ2-1; D could derive from TRBD1 or TRBD2 (5 bases each). With 5 bases removed from V and 3 bases from J, the gap between germline ends came to 16 bases. The CDR3 length is 16 residues. The germline CDR1 and CDR2 sequences are KGHDR and SFDVKD.

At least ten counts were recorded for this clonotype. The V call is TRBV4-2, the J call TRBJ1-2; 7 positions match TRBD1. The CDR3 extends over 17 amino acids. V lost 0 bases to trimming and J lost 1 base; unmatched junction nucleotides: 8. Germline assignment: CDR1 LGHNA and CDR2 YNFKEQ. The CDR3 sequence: CASSQDPGTELNYGYTF. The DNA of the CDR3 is TGTGCCAGCAGCCAAGATCCTGGGACAGAGCTTAACTATGGCTACACCTTC.

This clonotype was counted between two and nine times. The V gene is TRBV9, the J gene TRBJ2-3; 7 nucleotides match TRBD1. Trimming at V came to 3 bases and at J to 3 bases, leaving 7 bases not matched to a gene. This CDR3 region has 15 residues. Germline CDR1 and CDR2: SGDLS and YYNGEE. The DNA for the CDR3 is TGTGCCAGCAGCGAGACACAGGGGTTTACAGATACGCAGTATTTT. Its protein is CASSETQGFTDTQYF.

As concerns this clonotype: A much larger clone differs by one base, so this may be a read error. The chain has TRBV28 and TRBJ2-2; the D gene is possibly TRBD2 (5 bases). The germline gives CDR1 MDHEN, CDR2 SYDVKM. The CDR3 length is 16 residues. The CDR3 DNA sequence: TGTGCCAGCAGTTTAGCCGTAGGGCGGATCCCCGGGGAGCCGTTTTTT. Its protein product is CASSLAVGRIPGEPFF.

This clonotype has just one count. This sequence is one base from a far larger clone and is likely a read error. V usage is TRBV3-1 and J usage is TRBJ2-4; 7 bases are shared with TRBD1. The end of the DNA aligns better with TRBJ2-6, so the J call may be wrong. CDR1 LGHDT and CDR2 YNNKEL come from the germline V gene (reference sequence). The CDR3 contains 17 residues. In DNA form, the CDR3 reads TGTGCCAGCAGCCAGGGGGACAGCTTCTCTGAGGCCAACGTCCTGACTTTC. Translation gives CASSQGDSFSEANVLTF.

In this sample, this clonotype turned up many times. For the CDR3, the DNA is TGTGCCAGCAGTGAAGCAGAGAACTATGGCTACACCTTC. This codes for CASSEAENYGYTF. This sequence joins TRBV6-1 and TRBJ1-2; D is undetermined. This CDR3 is built from 13 residues. Trimming took 0 bases from V and 2 from J, leaving 4 bases between them. Germline lookup yields CDR1 MNHNS and CDR2 SASEGT.

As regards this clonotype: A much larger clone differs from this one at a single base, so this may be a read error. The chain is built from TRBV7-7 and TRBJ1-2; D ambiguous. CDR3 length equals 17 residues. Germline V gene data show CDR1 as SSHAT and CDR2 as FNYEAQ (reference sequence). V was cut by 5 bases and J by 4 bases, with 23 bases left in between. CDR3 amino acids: CASSMTHKCRKTYGYTF. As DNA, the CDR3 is TGTGCCAGCAGCATGACCCATAAGTGCCGAAAGACCTATGGCTACACCTTC.

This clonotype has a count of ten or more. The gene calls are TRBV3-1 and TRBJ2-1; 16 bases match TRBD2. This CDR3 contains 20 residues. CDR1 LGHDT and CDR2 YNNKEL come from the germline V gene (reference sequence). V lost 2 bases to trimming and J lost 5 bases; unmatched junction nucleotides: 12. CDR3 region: CASSQPWGLAGGEGDNEQFF. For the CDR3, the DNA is TGTGCCAGCAGCCAACCCTGGGGACTAGCGGGAGGGGAGGGTGACAATGAGCAGTTCTTC.

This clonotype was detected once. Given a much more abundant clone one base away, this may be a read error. Here the CDR3 reads CAIFLPTSGSTGELFF. The CDR3 nucleotides read TGTGCCATTTTCCTCCCAACTAGCGGATCCACCGGGGAGCTGTTTTTT. V gene TRBV7-6 combines with J gene TRBJ2-2; the match to TRBD2 covers 8 bases. Germline V gives CDR1 SGHVS, CDR2 FNYEAQ. This CDR3 spans 16 amino acids. Trimming at V came to 10 bases and at J to 4 bases, leaving 14 bases not matched to a gene.

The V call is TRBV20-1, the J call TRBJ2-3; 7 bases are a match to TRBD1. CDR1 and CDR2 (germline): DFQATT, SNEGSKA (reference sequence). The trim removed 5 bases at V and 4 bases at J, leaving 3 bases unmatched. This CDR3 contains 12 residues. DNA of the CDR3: TGCAGTGCTGACGGGACAGCAGATACGCAGTATTTT. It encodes CSADGTADTQYF.

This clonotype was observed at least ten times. The CDR3 loop reads CAWTEKGEAFF. The CDR3 DNA reads as TGTGCCTGGACCGAAAAGGGTGAAGCTTTCTTT. The chain recombines TRBV30 with TRBJ1-1; the D is unclear. The CDR3 runs to 11 residues. Germline CDR1 and CDR2: GTSNPN and SVGIG (reference sequence). Trimming pared 4 bases from V and 7 bases from J, leaving 10 bases between.

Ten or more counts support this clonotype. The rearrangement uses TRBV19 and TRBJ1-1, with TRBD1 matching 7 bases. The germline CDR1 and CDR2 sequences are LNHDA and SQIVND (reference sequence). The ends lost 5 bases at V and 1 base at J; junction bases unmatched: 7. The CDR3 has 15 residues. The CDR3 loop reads CASSPRQGGNTEAFF. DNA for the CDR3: TGTGCCAGTAGTCCAAGACAGGGAGGGAACACTGAAGCTTTCTTT.

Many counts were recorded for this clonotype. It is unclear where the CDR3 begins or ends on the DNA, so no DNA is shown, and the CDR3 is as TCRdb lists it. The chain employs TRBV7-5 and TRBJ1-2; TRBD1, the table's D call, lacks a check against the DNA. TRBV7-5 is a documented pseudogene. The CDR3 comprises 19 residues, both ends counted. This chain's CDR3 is CISVPERPPEVGKTYGYTF.

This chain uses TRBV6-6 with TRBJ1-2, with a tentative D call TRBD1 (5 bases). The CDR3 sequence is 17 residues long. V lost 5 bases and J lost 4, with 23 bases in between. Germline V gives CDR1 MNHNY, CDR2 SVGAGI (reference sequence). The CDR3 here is CASSPGWGGRKTYGYTF. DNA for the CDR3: TGTGCCAGCAGTCCAGGGTGGGGTGGGAGAAAGACCTATGGCTACACCTTC.

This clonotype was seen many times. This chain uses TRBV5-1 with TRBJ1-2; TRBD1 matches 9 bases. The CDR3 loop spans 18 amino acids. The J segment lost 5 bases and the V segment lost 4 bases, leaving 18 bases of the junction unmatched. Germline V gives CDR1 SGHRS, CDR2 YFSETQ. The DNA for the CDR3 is TGCGCCAGCAGCCCCCGGGACAGGGCGAAATACAACCGGTATGGCTACACCTTC. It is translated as CASSPRDRAKYNRYGYTF.

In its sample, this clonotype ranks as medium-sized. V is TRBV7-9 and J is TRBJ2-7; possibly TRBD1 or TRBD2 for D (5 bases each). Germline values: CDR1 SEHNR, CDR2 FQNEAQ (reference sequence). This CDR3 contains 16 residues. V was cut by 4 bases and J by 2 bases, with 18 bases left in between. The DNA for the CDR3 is TGTGCCAGCAGCTCCACTTCCGGGACGCCTACCTACGAGCAGTACTTC. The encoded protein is CASSSTSGTPTYEQYF. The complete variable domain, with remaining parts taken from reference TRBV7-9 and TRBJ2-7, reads DTGVSQNPRHKITKRGQNVTFRCDPISEHNRLYWYRQTLGQGPEFLTYFQNEAQLEKSRLLSDRFSAERPKGSFSTLEIQRTEQGDSAMYLCASSSTSGTPTYEQYFGPGTRLTVT.

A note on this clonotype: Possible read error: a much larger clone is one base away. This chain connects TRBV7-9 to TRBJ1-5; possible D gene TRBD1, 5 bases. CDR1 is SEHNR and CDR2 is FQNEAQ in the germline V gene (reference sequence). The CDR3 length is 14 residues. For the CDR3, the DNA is TGTACCAGCAGCCCTCGACAGTCGAATCAGCCCCAGCATTTT. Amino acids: CTSSPRQSNQPQHF.

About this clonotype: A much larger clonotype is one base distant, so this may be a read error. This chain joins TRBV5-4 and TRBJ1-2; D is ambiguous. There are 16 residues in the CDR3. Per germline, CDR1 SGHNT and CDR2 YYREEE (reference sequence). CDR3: CTSFSTVPGKTYGYTF. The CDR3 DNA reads TGTACCAGCTTTTCGACCGTACCAGGAAAGACCTATGGCTACACCTTC.